These T cell receptor beta chains were read from a single sample in a study of cytomegalovirus exposure and HLA in healthy donors. Generated by immunoSEQ multiplex PCR, the TCRdb table keeps only in-frame clones and is missing some. The data contain over 80,000 clones, about 78% of them seen just once; the ten biggest clones take up 3.3%. Sequencing was carried out using PBMCs. The receptors here all came from a woman between 40 and 55 years old in good health and CMV-seronegative. CDR3s include the opening cysteine and the closing phenylalanine or tryptophan. A D gene is named only where the DNA matches it firmly. The listing skips clone size in some rows; elsewhere it reads once, few, many or a size class.

abundance	v_gene	j_gene	d_gene	CDR3nt	CDR3aa
NA	TRBV4-1	TRBJ1-2	NA	TGCGCCAGCAGGCCTACAGGAGGGACTGGCTACACCTTC	CASRPTGGTGYTF
NA	TRBV5-1	TRBJ2-1	TRBD2	TGCGCCAGCAGCTTGGAGACTAGCGGGAGGGGGAATGAGCAGTTCTTC	CASSLETSGRGNEQFF
NA	TRBV7-2	TRBJ2-3	NA	TGTGCCAGCAGCTCCAGGGTCCTAAGGACGCAAGATACGCAGTATTTT	CASSSRVLRTQDTQYF
NA	TRBV11-2	TRBJ2-5	NA	TGTGCCAGCAGCTTATTAGGGCAGGGTGAGACCCAGTACTTC	CASSLLGQGETQYF
once	TRBV28	TRBJ1-2	NA	TGTGCCAGCTTAAGGGGGGGGCCGAACTATGGCTACACCTTC	CASLRGGPNYGYTF
NA	TRBV7-8	TRBJ2-1	NA	TGTGCCAGCAGCTTCGACCAGGGGTATCGTAATGAGCAGTTCTTC	CASSFDQGYRNEQFF
few	TRBV5-6	TRBJ2-3	TRBD1	TGTGCCAGCAGCTCCAGGACAGGGGGACGGTATTTT	CASSSRTGGRYF
NA	TRBV5-6	TRBJ1-2	NA	TGTGCCAGCAGCACGGACAAAGGGCCCTATGGCTACACCTTC	CASSTDKGPYGYTF
few	TRBV6-1	TRBJ1-2	NA	TGTGCCAGCAGTGAGGGGGGACGGGTACAATATGGCTACACCTTC	CASSEGGRVQYGYTF
NA	TRBV29-1	TRBJ2-7	NA	TGCAGCGTTTCGGGCTCTAGCGTAGACTACGAGCAGTACTTC	CSVSGSSVDYEQYF
NA	TRBV5-4	TRBJ1-1	NA	TGTGCCAGCAGCTCCTTACGGGTGAACACTGAAGCTTTCTTT	CASSSLRVNTEAFF
NA	TRBV11-3	TRBJ2-2	NA	TGTGCCAGCAGGAGGGGGGGTCCGAACACCGGGGAGCTGTTTTTT	CASRRGGPNTGELFF
few	TRBV11-2	TRBJ2-7	TRBD1	TGTGCCAGCAGCCCACAGGGGATAAGCCTCGAGCAGTACTTC	CASSPQGISLEQYF
NA	TRBV4-3	TRBJ1-4	TRBD1	TGCGCCAGCAGCCAAGAATGGGCGAGACAGGGGGCTGAAAAACTGTTTTTT	CASSQEWARQGAEKLFF
NA	TRBV5-1	TRBJ2-1	TRBD1	TGCGCCAGCAGCTTGGCCGGGACAGGAAACAATGAGCAGTTCTTC	CASSLAGTGNNEQFF
few	TRBV19	TRBJ2-1	TRBD2	TGTGCCAGTAGTATAATTGCTAGCGGGAGATTGCGTGAGCAGTTCTTC	CASSIIASGRLREQFF
few	TRBV28	TRBJ2-1	NA	TGTGCCAGCAGCTCCCCTATGGACAGATTCTACAATGAGCAGTTCTTC	CASSSPMDRFYNEQFF
NA	TRBV28	TRBJ1-2	TRBD1	TGTGCCAGCAGCCCCTCCGGGACAGGGGTTATACTATACTATGGCTACACCTTC	CASSPSGTGVILYYGYTF